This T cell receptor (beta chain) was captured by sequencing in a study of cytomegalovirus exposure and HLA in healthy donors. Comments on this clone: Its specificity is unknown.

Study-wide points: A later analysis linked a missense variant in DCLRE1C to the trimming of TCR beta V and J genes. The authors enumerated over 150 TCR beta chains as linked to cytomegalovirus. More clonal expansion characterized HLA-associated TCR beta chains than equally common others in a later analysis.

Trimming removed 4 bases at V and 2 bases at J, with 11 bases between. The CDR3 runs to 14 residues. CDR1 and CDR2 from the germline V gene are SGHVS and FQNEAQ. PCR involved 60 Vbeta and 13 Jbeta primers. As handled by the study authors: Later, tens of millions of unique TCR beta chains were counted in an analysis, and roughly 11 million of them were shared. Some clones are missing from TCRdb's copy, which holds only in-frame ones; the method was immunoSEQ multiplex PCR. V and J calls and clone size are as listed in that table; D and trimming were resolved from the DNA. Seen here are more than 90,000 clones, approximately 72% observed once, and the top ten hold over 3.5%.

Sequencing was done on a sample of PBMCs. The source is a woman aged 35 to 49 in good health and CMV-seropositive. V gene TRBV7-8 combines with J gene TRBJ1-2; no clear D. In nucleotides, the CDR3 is TGTGCCAGCAGCTCCGATACACCAAACTATGGCTACACCTTC. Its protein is CASSSDTPNYGYTF. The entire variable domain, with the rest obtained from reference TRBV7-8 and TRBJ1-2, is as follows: GAGVSQSPRYKVAKRGQDVALRCDPISGHVSLFWYQQALGQGPEFLTYFQNEAQLDKSGLPSDRFFAERPEGSVSTLKIQRTQQEDSAVYLCASSSDTPNYGYTFGSGTRLTVV.